This T cell receptor (beta chain) was obtained from a study of blood T cells in healthy people across ages. Combining a sample-barcoded 5' primer with a J-beta primer mix, a second PCR ran for roughly 7 to 12 cycles. One entry per CDR3 protein, called by TCRdb with MiXCR from the 5' RACE reads. Of more than 1,000,000 distinct CDR3 sequences detected, about 23% appear once; the ten largest clones hold approximately 0.71%. The CDR3 runs 16 residues. J gave up 6 bases and V 5 bases, and 13 bases lay outside the gene matches. In germline, CDR1 is SGHTA, CDR2 FQGTGA. The data were also submitted as part of a second study, on T cells of mothers and their children.

The sequencing input was blood. The source is a girl aged 2 to 9 in good health. This rearrangement joins TRBV7-3 to TRBJ2-7, with 10 nucleotides matching TRBD1. The CDR3 loop reads CASSRQPPGQGSEQYF. The CDR3 coding sequence is TGTGCCAGCAGCCGACAACCTCCGGGACAGGGGTCCGAGCAGTACTTC.